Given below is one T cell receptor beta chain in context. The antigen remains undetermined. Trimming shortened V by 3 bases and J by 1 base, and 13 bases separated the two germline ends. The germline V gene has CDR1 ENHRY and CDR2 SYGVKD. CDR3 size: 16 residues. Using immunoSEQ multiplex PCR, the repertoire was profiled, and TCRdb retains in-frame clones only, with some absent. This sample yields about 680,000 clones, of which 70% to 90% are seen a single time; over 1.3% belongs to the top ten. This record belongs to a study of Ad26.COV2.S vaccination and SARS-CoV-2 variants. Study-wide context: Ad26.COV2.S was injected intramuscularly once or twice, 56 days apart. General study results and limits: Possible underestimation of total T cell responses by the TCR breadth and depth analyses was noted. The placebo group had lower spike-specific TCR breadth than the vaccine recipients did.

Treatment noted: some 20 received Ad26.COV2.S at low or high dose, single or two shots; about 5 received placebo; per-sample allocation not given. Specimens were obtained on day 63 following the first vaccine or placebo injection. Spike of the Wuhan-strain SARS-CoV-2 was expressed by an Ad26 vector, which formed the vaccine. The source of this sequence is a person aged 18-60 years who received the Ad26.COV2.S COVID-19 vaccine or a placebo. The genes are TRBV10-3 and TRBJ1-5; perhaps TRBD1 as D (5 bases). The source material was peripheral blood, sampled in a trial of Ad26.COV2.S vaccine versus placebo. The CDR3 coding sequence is TGTGCCATCAGTGACCGCGGGACCGTCAGCAATCAGCCCCAGCATTTT. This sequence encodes CAISDRGTVSNQPQHF.